This T cell receptor (beta chain) was obtained from a study of CD8+ T cells in alopecia areata. Study results and caveats: Scalp clonality and expanded CD8+ clones among the top 100 showed significant decreases with tofacitinib. Higher clonality and more expanded CD8+ clones appeared in lesional than normal scalp.

TCR sequencing used cDNA made by reverse transcription of extracted RNA. Generated by immunoSEQ multiplex PCR, the TCRdb table keeps only in-frame clones and is missing some. This table holds some 200,000 clones, about 60% found once. The sample's treatment: oral pan-JAK inhibitor, 5-10 mg twice daily. There are a few counts of this clone. Its specificity is unknown. The CDR3 length is 19 residues. CDR1 and CDR2 from the germline V gene are GTSNPN and SVGIG (reference sequence). V was clipped by 0 bases and J by 0 bases, with 24 bases between them. This TCR came from a human donor with alopecia areata. This chain connects TRBV30 to TRBJ2-7, with TRBD2 as a possible D gene (5 bases). The material sequenced was CD4+ T cells sorted from blood, taken at week 4, from a patient treated with tofacitinib. The CDR3 nucleotides read TGTGCCTGGAGTGTTTCTCTGGACTTATTAAAAGCGACCTCCTACGAGCAGTACTTC. Translated, it gives CAWSVSLDLLKATSYEQYF.